The 21 T cell receptor beta chains reported below all come from one sample, sequenced in a study of blood T cells in healthy people across ages. A second 7 to 11 cycle PCR used barcoded and J-beta primers. TCRdb re-called the 5' RACE reads with MiXCR, one entry per CDR3 protein. The table includes 750,000 to 950,000 distinct CDR3 sequences, roughly 24% detected once. This sample also appeared in a second study, on T cells of mothers and their children.

The sample taken for sequencing was blood. These receptors came from a boy younger than 18 in good health.

V is TRBV5-1 and J is TRBJ2-2; D is uncertain. The V gene lost 3 bases and the J gene lost 7 bases, with 10 bases spanning the gap. The CDR3 covers 13 residues. CDR1 and CDR2 from the germline V gene are SGHRS and YFSETQ. Written as DNA, the CDR3 is TGCGCCAGCAGCTCAGAATGGGGCGGGGAGCTGTTTTTT. Amino acids: CASSSEWGGELFF.

This clonotype turned up a few times. V and J are TRBV20-1 and TRBJ2-1; D is possibly TRBD1 or TRBD2 (5 bases each). V was clipped by 6 bases and J by 2 bases, with 11 bases between them. Germline V CDR1 and CDR2: DFQATT, SNEGSKA (reference sequence). The CDR3 runs to 13 residues. The CDR3 loop reads CSALRGTYNEQFF. The CDR3, as DNA: TGCAGTGCCTTGAGGGGAACCTACAATGAGCAGTTCTTC.

V gene TRBV20-1 combines with J gene TRBJ2-7; 8 bases are shared with TRBD1. Trimming removed 1 base from V and 1 base from J; junction bases left unmatched: 3. The germline gives CDR1 DFQATT, CDR2 SNEGSKA (reference sequence). This CDR3 has 14 amino acids. The CDR3 DNA sequence: TGCAGTGCTAGAGGCAGGGGGCTGTCCTACGAGCAGTACTTC. The encoded protein is CSARGRGLSYEQYF.

The J gene is TRBJ2-5, the V gene TRBV20-1; TRBD1 agrees at 8 bases. Unmatched junction bases numbered 13, after V lost 5 bases and J lost 2 bases. The CDR3 length is 16 residues. Per germline, CDR1 DFQATT and CDR2 SNEGSKA (reference sequence). The CDR3 is CSAVPRQGALQETQYF. The CDR3 bases are TGCAGTGCTGTACCCCGCCAGGGGGCATTACAAGAGACCCAGTACTTC.

The CDR3 coding sequence is TGTGCCAGCAGCTTAGGGCCAGCGACCGAAGAGACCCAGTACTTC. This sequence encodes CASSLGPATEETQYF. The chain has TRBV11-1 and TRBJ2-5, with no clear D. This CDR3 has 15 residues. Germline V gene sequence: CDR1 SGHAT, CDR2 FQDESV (reference sequence). V shed 1 base and J shed 3 bases, with 12 bases lying between them.

This clonotype was seen more than once but under ten times. The chain couples TRBV7-3 to TRBJ2-5, with D perhaps assigned TRBD1 or TRBD2 (6 bases each). Gene TRBJ2-1 matches the end of the DNA better, so the J call may be wrong. Germline CDR1 is SGHTA and CDR2 is FQGTGA. The CDR3 extends over 17 amino acids. This CDR3 reads CASSLYGGQGWLNEQFF. CDR3 nucleotides: TGTGCCAGCAGCTTATATGGAGGGCAGGGGTGGCTCAATGAGCAGTTCTTC.

V usage is TRBV7-9 and J usage is TRBJ2-1; TRBD2 agrees at 9 bases. The CDR3 runs to 16 residues. CDR1 and CDR2 (germline): SEHNR, FQNEAQ (reference sequence). V shed 5 bases, J shed 12 bases, and the junction held 17 bases outside the gene matches. The CDR3 loop is CASSPSWSGGPGRQFF. The CDR3 region has the DNA TGTGCCAGCAGCCCTTCTTGGAGCGGGGGGCCGGGACGGCAGTTCTTC.

This clonotype was observed a few times. DNA of the CDR3: TGTGCCACGCAGAAGGACCAGAATGAGCAGTTCTTC. It encodes CATQKDQNEQFF. The chain joins TRBV10-3 to TRBJ2-1; D ambiguous. Trimming shortened V by 10 bases and J by 7 bases, and 14 bases separated the two germline ends. The CDR3 has 12 amino acids. Germline V gene sequence: CDR1 ENHRY, CDR2 SYGVKD.

This clonotype was seen more than once but under ten times. One end of the junction varies from germline; a read error may be responsible. The rearrangement uses TRBV20-1 and TRBJ1-2; the match to TRBD1 covers 7 bases. Germline V CDR1 and CDR2: DFQATT, SNEGSKA (reference sequence). The CDR3 is made up of 15 amino acids. The CDR3 loop is CSARGGPGTVYGCTF. DNA of the CDR3: TGCAGTGCTAGAGGCGGGCCAGGGACAGTCTATGGCTGCACCTTC.

This clonotype was counted a few times. J is TRBJ1-2 and V is TRBV20-1; no reliable D call. Germline V CDR1 and CDR2: DFQATT, SNEGSKA (reference sequence). Trimming removed 6 bases at V and 7 bases at J, with 12 bases between. The CDR3 extends over 11 amino acids. DNA of the CDR3: TGCAGTGCCCCAGGTTCCCGTGGCTACACCTTC. Translation gives CSAPGSRGYTF.

On this clonotype: Relative to the germline gene, one junction end is altered; a read error may explain this. The rearrangement joins TRBV7-7 to TRBJ2-5, with 8 bases lining up with TRBD1. The closer fit of TRBJ2-7 to the DNA end suggests the J call may be wrong. The CDR3 runs 14 residues. The germline CDR1 and CDR2 sequences are SSHAT and FNYEAQ (reference sequence). This CDR3 is CASSPGQGENEQYF. The CDR3 DNA follows: TGTGCTAGCAGCCCCGGACAGGGAGAGAACGAGCAGTACTTC.

The chain joins TRBV5-1 to TRBJ2-1; the D call may be TRBD1 or TRBD2 (5 bases each). V gave up 2 bases and J gave up 2 bases, with 20 bases separating them. CDR1 SGHRS and CDR2 YFSETQ come from the germline V gene. This CDR3 region has 18 residues. CDR3 residues: CASSFSTDPKGPYNEQFF. CDR3 DNA: TGCGCCAGCAGCTTTAGTACGGATCCTAAGGGACCCTACAATGAGCAGTTCTTC.

The chain has TRBV24-1 and TRBJ2-7; TRBD1 might be the D (5 bases). TRBJ2-5 explains the end of the DNA better; the J call may be wrong. This CDR3 is built from 14 residues. The germline CDR1 and CDR2 sequences are KGHDR and SFDVKD. The CDR3 DNA reads as TGTGCCACCGGGTCGGGCAGGGCCCAAGAGACCCAGTACTTC. Its translation is CATGSGRAQETQYF.

This clonotype was observed many times. The chain uses TRBV20-1 and TRBJ2-5, with unresolved D. CDR3 length equals 12 residues. V was cut by 3 bases and J by 2 bases, with 7 bases left in between. CDR1 is DFQATT and CDR2 is SNEGSKA in the germline V gene (reference sequence). CDR3 protein: CSARAGQETQYF. CDR3 nucleotides: TGCAGTGCTAGGGCAGGTCAAGAGACCCAGTACTTC.

This clonotype has only a few counts. The chain couples TRBV2 to TRBJ2-7; 7 nucleotides line up with TRBD1. The V segment lost 5 bases and the J segment 2 bases; nucleotides outside the gene matches: 6. Germline-derived CDR1 and CDR2 are SNHLY and FYNNEI. The CDR3 sequence is 14 residues long. The DNA for the CDR3 is TGTGCCAGCAGTTCAGCCGGGACAGCCTACGAGCAGTACTTC. Its protein is CASSSAGTAYEQYF.

A few counts support this clonotype. The chain recombines TRBV20-1 with TRBJ1-2; unclear D gene. Per the germline V gene, CDR1 is DFQATT and CDR2 is SNEGSKA (reference sequence). Between the trimmed V and J ends, which lost 0 bases and 4 bases, there was a span of 9 bases. This CDR3 region has 13 residues. As DNA, the CDR3 is TGCAGTGCTAGAGAGGACCGAACCTATGGCTACACCTTC. This codes for CSAREDRTYGYTF.

This clonotype was observed a few times. The V and J genes are TRBV7-8 and TRBJ2-5; 7 nucleotides align to TRBD2. The CDR3 totals 16 residues. The germline CDR1 and CDR2 sequences are SGHVS and FQNEAQ. V dropped 4 bases and J dropped 5; count of bases not matched to a gene: 13. DNA for the CDR3: TGTGCCAGCAGCTCTTCCCGGGGCGGGGGTGGGGAGACCCAGTACTTC. It encodes CASSSSRGGGGETQYF.

This clonotype has a handful of counts. The CDR3 is CASSQDNGVNTEAFF. The CDR3 coding sequence is TGCGCCAGCAGCCAAGATAACGGGGTGAACACTGAAGCTTTCTTT. J is TRBJ1-1 and V is TRBV4-1; no definite D call. The V gene lost 0 bases and the J gene lost 0 bases, with 8 bases spanning the gap. Germline assignment: CDR1 MGHRA and CDR2 YSYEKL. This CDR3 is 15 amino acids long.

This chain links TRBV11-2 with TRBJ2-6; 9 bases match TRBD1. The CDR3 is 18 residues long. Germline V gene lookup returns CDR1 SGHAT and CDR2 FQNNGV. V shed 2 bases, J shed 0 bases, and the junction held 5 bases outside the gene matches. CDR3 DNA: TGTGCCAGCAGCTTAAGGACAGGGGATCACTCTGGGGCCAACGTCCTGACTTTC. Its protein product is CASSLRTGDHSGANVLTF.

The chain links TRBV20-1 to TRBJ1-2; 9 nucleotides align to TRBD1. Germline CDR1 and CDR2: DFQATT and SNEGSKA (reference sequence). Trimming at V came to 0 bases and at J to 0 bases, leaving 8 bases not matched to a gene. The CDR3 spans 17 residues. The CDR3 DNA follows: TGCAGTGCTAGAGATGAAAGTGGACAGGGGACTAACTATGGCTACACCTTC. It encodes CSARDESGQGTNYGYTF.

This clonotype was found a few times. V gene TRBV7-9 combines with J gene TRBJ1-4, with D perhaps TRBD1 (6 bases). CDR3 size: 15 residues. Germline loops: CDR1 SEHNR, CDR2 FQNEAQ (reference sequence). V was clipped by 7 bases and J by 0 bases, with 12 bases between them. The CDR3 coding sequence is TGTGCCAGCAACCTTGCAGGGGCAACTAATGAAAAACTGTTTTTT. This translates into CASNLAGATNEKLFF. Combining the CDR3 with reference TRBV7-9 and TRBJ1-4 gives the whole variable domain DTGVSQNPRHKITKRGQNVTFRCDPISEHNRLYWYRQTLGQGPEFLTYFQNEAQLEKSRLLSDRFSAERPKGSFSTLEIQRTEQGDSAMYLCASNLAGATNEKLFFGSGTQLSVL.